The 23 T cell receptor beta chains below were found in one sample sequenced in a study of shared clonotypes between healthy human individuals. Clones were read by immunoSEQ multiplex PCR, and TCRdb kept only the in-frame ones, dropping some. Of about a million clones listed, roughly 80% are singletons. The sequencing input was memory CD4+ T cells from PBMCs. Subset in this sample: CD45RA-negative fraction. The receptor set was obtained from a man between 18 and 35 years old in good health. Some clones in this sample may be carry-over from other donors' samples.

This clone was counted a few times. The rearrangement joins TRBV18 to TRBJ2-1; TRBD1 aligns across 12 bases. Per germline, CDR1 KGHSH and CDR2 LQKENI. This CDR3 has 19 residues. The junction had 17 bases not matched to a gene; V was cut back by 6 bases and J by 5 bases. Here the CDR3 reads CASSSGQGARLAYNNEQFF. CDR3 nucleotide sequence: TGTGCCAGCTCTTCGGGACAGGGGGCAAGACTAGCGTATAACAATGAGCAGTTCTTC.

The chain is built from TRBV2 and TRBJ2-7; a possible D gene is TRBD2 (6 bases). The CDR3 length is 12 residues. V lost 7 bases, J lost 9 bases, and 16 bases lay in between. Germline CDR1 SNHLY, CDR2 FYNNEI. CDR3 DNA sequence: TGTGCCAGCACAATGGAGGGGCCGAGGCAGTACTTC. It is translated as CASTMEGPRQYF.

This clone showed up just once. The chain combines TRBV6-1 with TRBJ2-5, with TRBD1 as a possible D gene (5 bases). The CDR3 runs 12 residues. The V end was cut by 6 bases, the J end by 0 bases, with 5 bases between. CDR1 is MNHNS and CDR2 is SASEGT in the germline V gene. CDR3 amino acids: CASRDNQETQYF. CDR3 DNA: TGTGCCAGCAGGGACAACCAAGAGACCCAGTACTTC.

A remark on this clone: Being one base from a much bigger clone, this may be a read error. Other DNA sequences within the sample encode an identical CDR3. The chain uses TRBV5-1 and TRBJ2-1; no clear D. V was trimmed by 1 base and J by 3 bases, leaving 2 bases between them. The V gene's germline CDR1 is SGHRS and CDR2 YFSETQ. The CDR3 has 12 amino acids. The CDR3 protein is CASSLIYNEQFF. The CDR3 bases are TGCGCCAGCAGCTTGATCTACAATGAGCAGTTCTTC.

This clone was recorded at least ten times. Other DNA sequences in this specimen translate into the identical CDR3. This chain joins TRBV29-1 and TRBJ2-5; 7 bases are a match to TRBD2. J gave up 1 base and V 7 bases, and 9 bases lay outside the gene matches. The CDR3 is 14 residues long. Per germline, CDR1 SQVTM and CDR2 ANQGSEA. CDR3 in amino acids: CSALPTSVQETQYF. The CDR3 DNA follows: TGCAGCGCCCTCCCTACTAGCGTCCAAGAGACCCAGTACTTC. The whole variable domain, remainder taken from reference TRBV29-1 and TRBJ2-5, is SAVISQKPSRDICQRGTSLTIQCQVDSQVTMMFWYRQQPGQSLTLIATANQGSEATYESGFVIDKFPISRPNLTFSTLTVSNMSPEDSSIYLCSALPTSVQETQYFGPGTRLLVL.

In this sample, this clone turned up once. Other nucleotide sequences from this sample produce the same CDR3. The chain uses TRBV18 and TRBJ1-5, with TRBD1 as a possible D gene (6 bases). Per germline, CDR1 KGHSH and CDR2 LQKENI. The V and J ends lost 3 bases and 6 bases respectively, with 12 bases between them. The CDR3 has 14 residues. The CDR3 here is CASSPPGAGQPQHF. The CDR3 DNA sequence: TGTGCCAGCTCACCCCCGGGGGCTGGTCAGCCCCAGCATTTT.

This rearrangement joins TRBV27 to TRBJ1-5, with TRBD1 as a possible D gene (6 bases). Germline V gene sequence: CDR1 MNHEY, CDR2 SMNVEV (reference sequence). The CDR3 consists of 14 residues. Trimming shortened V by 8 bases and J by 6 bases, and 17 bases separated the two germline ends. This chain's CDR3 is CASSSGGQSQPQHF. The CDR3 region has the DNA TGTGCCAGCTCCTCGGGGGGGCAGAGTCAGCCCCAGCATTTT.

As DNA, the CDR3 is TGTGCCAGCAGCCTATCCCAGGGACCGACACGGGGCTACGAGCAGTACTTC. Its translation is CASSLSQGPTRGYEQYF. This chain uses TRBV11-2 with TRBJ2-7; D could derive from TRBD1 or TRBD2 (5 bases each). There are 17 residues in the CDR3. The germline V gene encodes CDR1 SGHAT and CDR2 FQNNGV. Trimming pared 5 bases from V and 3 bases from J, leaving 23 bases between.

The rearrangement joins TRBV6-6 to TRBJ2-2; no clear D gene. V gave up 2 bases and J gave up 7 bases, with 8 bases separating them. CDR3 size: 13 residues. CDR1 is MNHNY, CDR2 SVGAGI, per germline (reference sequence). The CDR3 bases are TGTGCCAGCAGTTACAGGGTTAGCGGGGAGCTGTTTTTT. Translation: CASSYRVSGELFF.

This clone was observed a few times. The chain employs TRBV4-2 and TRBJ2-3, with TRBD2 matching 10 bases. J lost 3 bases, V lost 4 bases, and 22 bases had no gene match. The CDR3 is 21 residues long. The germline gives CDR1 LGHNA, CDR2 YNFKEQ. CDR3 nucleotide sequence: TGTGCCAGCAGCCCCTACGTACTAGCGGGGAACGCCGGGGGACGGACAGATACGCAGTATTTT. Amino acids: CASSPYVLAGNAGGRTDTQYF.

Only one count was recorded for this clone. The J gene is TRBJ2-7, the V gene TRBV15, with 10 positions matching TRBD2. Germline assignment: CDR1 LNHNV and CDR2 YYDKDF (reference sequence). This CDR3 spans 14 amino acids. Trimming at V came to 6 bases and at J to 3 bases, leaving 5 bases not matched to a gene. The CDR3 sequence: CATRASGSFYEQYF. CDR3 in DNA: TGTGCCACCAGGGCTAGCGGGAGTTTCTACGAGCAGTACTTC.

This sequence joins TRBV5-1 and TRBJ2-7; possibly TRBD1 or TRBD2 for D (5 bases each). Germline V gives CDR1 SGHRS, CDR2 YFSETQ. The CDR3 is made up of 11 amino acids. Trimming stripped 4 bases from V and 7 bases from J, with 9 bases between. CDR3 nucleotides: TGCGCCAGCAGCATAGGGGAGGAGCAGTACTTC. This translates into CASSIGEEQYF.

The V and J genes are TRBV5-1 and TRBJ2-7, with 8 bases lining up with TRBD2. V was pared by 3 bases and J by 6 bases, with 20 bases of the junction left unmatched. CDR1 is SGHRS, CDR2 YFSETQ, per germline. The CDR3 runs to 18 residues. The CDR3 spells CASSSQEARWREAAEQYF. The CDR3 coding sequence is TGCGCCAGCAGCTCCCAAGAGGCGAGGTGGCGGGAGGCCGCCGAGCAGTACTTC.

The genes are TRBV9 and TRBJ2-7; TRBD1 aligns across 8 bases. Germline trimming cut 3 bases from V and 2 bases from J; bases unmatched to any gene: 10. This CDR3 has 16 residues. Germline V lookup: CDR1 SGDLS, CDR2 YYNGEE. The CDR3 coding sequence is TGTGCCAGCAGCGAAGGCCACCAGGGGGCCGCCTACGAGCAGTACTTC. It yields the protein CASSEGHQGAAYEQYF.

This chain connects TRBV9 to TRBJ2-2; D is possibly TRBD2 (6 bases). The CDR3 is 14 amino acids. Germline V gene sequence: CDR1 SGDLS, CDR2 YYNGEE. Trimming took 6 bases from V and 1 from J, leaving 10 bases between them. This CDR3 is CASTRLVNTGELFF. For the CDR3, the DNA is TGTGCCAGCACTAGACTAGTGAACACCGGGGAGCTGTTTTTT.

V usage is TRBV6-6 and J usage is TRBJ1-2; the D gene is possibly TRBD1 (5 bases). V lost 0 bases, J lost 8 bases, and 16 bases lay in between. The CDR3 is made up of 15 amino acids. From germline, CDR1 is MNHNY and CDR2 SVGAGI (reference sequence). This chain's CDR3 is CASSYSAQETRGYTF. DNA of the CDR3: TGTGCCAGCAGTTACTCGGCACAGGAGACTCGGGGCTACACCTTC.

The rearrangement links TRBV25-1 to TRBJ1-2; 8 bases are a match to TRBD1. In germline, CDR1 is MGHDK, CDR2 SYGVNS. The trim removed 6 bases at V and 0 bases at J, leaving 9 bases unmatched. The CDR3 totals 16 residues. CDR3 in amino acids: CASSEQGGGANYGYTF. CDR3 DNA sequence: TGTGCCAGCAGCGAACAGGGGGGGGGAGCTAACTATGGCTACACCTTC.

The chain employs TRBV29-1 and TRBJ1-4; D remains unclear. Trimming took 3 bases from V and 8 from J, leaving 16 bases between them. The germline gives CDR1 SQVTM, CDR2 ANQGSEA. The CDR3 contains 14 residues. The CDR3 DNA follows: TGCAGCGTTGAGGGCCCTTCTCGTGGGGAAAAACTGTTTTTT. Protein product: CSVEGPSRGEKLFF.

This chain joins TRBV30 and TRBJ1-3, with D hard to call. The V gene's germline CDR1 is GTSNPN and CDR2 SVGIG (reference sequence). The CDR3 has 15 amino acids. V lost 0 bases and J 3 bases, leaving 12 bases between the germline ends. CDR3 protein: CAWSVSRVGGNTIYF. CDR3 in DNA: TGTGCCTGGAGTGTATCCCGGGTGGGTGGAAACACCATATATTTT.

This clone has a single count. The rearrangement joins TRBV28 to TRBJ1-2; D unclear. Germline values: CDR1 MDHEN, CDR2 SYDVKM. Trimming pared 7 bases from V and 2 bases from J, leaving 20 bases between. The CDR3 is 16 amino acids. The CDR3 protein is CASTPPQRANNYGYTF. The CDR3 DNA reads TGTGCCAGCACCCCACCCCAGAGGGCCAACAACTATGGCTACACCTTC.

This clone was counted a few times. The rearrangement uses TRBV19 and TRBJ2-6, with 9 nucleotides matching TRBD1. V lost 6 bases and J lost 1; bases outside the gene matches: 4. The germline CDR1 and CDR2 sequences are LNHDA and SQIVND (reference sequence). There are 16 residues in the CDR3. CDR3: CASRGQGASGANVLTF. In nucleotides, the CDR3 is TGTGCCAGTAGGGGACAGGGAGCATCTGGGGCCAACGTCCTGACTTTC.

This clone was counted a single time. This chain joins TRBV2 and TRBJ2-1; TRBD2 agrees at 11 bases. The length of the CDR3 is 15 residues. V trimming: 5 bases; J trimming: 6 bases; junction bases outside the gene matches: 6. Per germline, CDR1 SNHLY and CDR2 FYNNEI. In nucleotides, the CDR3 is TGTGCCAGCAGTCGTACTAGCGGGAGCGCCAATGAGCAGTTCTTC. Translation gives CASSRTSGSANEQFF.

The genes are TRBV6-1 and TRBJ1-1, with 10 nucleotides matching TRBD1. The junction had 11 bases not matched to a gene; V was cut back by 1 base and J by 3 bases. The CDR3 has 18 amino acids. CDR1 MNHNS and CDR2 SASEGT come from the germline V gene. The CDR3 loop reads CASSEGTGGDPYDTEAFF. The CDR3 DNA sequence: TGTGCCAGCAGTGAAGGGACAGGGGGGGATCCGTACGACACTGAAGCTTTCTTT.